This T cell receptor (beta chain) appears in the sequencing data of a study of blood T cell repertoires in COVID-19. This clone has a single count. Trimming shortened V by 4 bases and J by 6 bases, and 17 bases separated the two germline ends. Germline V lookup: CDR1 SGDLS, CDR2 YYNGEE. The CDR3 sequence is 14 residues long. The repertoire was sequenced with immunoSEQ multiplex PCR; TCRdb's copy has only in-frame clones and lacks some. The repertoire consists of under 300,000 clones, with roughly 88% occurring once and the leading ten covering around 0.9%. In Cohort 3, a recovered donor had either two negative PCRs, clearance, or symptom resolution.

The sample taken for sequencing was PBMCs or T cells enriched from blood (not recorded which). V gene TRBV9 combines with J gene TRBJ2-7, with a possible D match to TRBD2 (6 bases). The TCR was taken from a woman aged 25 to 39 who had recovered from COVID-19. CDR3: CASSRRASESEQYF. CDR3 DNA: TGTGCCAGCAGCCGAAGGGCTAGCGAGAGCGAGCAGTACTTC.